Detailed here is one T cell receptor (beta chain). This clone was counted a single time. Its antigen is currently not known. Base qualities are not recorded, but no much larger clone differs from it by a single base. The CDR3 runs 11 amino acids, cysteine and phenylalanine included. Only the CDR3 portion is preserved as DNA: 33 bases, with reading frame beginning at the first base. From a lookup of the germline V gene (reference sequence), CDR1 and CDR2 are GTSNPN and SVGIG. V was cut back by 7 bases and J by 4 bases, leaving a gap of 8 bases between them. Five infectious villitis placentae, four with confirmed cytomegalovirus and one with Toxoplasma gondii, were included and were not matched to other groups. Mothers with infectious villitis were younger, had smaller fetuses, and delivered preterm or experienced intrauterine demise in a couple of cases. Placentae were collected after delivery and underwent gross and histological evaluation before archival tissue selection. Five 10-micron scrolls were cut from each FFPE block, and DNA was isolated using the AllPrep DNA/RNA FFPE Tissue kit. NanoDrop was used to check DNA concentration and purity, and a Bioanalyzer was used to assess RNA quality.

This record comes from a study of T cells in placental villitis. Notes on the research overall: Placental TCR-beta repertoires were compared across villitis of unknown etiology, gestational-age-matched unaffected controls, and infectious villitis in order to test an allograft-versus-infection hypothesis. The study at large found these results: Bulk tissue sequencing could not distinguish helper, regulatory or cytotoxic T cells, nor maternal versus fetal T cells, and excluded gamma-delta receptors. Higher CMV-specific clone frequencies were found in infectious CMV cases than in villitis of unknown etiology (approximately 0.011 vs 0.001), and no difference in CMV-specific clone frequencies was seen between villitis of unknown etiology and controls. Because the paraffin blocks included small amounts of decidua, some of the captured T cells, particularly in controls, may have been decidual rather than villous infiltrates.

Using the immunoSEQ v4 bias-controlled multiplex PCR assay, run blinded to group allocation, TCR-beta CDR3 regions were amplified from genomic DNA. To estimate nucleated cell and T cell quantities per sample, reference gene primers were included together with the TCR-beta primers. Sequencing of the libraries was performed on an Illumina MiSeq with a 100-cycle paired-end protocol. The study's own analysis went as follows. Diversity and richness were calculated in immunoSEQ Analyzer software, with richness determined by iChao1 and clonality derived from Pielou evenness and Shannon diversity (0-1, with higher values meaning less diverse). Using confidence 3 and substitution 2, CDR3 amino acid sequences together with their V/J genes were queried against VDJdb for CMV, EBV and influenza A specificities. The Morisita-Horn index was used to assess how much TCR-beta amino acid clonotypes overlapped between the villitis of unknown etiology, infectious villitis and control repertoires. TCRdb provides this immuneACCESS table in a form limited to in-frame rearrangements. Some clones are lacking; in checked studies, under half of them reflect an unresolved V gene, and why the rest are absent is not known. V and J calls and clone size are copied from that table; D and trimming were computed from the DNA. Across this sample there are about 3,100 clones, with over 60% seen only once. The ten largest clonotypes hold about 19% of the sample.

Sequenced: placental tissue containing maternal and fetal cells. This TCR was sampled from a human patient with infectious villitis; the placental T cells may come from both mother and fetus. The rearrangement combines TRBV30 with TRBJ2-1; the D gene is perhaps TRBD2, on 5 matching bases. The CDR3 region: CAFRGYNEQFF. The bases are TGTGCCTTCCGGGGATACAATGAGCAGTTCTTC.